These 21 T cell receptor beta chains share one sample of origin, sequenced in a study of shared clonotypes between healthy human individuals. Sequencing used immunoSEQ multiplex PCR; TCRdb keeps in-frame clones, though not all of them. This sample yields millions of clones, of which about 92% are seen a single time; about 0.13% belongs to the top ten. Material: naive CD4+ T cells sorted from blood. Subset defined: CD45RA+ positively selected. These receptors originate from a man aged 18 to 35 in good health.

The genes are TRBV18 and TRBJ1-1; D is ambiguous. Trimming shortened V by 2 bases and J by 7 bases, and 17 bases separated the two germline ends. Per the germline V gene, CDR1 is KGHSH and CDR2 is LQKENI. The CDR3 loop spans 15 amino acids. The DNA for the CDR3 is TGTGCCAGCTCACCAGAAGGTTCGGGCAGGAATGAAGCTTTCTTT. Encoded protein: CASSPEGSGRNEAFF.

The CDR3 loop is CASSLFRMGRANTGELFF. CDR3 nucleotide sequence: TGTGCCAGCAGTTTATTTCGTATGGGTCGGGCAAACACCGGGGAGCTGTTTTTT. This chain uses TRBV27 with TRBJ2-2; no firm D call. V lost 1 base and J lost 2, with 17 bases in between. This CDR3 region has 18 residues. CDR1 is MNHEY and CDR2 is SMNVEV in the germline V gene (reference sequence).

The chain has TRBV19 and TRBJ1-1; the D gene is possibly TRBD1 (6 bases). Trimming took off 5 bases at V and 5 bases at J, with 21 bases between the two ends. Germline CDR1 is LNHDA and CDR2 is SQIVND (reference sequence). This CDR3 has 16 residues. As DNA, the CDR3 is TGTGCCAGTAGTTTCGCCAGGGGCGCTTTATGGACTGAAGCTTTCTTT. Residues: CASSFARGALWTEAFF.

Here the CDR3 reads CASSPWTLGDNSPLHF. In DNA, the CDR3 is TGTGCCAGCAGCCCTTGGACATTAGGGGATAATTCACCCCTCCACTTT. The chain recombines TRBV5-6 with TRBJ1-6, with D possibly being TRBD1 (5 bases). The CDR3 is 16 amino acids. Trimming shortened V by 4 bases and J by 5 bases, and 16 bases separated the two germline ends. Germline CDR1 reads SGHDT; CDR2 reads YYEEEE.

J is TRBJ2-3 and V is TRBV7-9, with D unresolved. In germline, CDR1 is SEHNR, CDR2 FQNEAQ (reference sequence). The CDR3 sequence is 13 residues long. With 2 bases removed from V and 11 bases from J, the gap between germline ends came to 14 bases. The CDR3 DNA reads TGTGCCAGCAGCTTACCGACACGAGGTGAGCAGTATTTT. Translation gives CASSLPTRGEQYF.

V gene TRBV9 combines with J gene TRBJ2-3; D is unclear. Per germline, CDR1 SGDLS and CDR2 YYNGEE. V was clipped by 0 bases and J by 2 bases, with 10 bases between them. The CDR3 length is 15 residues. CDR3 loop: CASSVDGRDTDTQYF. In nucleotides, the CDR3 is TGTGCCAGCAGCGTAGACGGCAGAGACACAGATACGCAGTATTTT. The entire variable domain, with the rest obtained from reference TRBV9 and TRBJ2-3, is as follows: DSGVTQTPKHLITATGQRVTLRCSPRSGDLSVYWYQQSLDQGLQFLIQYYNGEERAKGNILERFSAQQFPDLHSELNLSSLELGDSALYFCASSVDGRDTDTQYFGPGTRLTVL.

V and J are TRBV7-8 and TRBJ2-3; 7 nucleotides agree with TRBD1. V lost 0 bases, J lost 1 base, and 1 base stayed unmatched. CDR1 and CDR2 from the germline V gene are SGHVS and FQNEAQ. This CDR3 is built from 15 residues. CDR3 sequence: CASSLADRGTDTQYF. The CDR3 DNA reads TGTGCCAGCAGCTTAGCAGACAGGGGCACAGATACGCAGTATTTT.

This clone was counted once. At one end, the junction sequence differs from germline, possibly due to a read error. J is TRBJ2-5 and V is TRBV7-7; the D gene is possibly TRBD2 (6 bases). The CDR3 is 15 amino acids. The germline V gene encodes CDR1 SSHAT and CDR2 FNYEAQ (reference sequence). The CDR3 coding sequence is TGTGCTAGCAGCCCCCTATGGGGGGACCAAGAGACCCAGTACTTC. This gives the protein CASSPLWGDQETQYF. The full variable domain, in which reference TRBV7-7 and TRBJ2-5 provide the parts outside the CDR3, is GAGVSQSPRYKVTKRGQDVTLRCDPISSHATLYWYQQALGQGPEFLTYFNYEAQPDKSGLPSDRFSAERPEGSISTLTIQRTEQRDSAMYRCASSPLWGDQETQYFGPGTRLLVL.

This clone was seen only once. V is TRBV6-5 and J is TRBJ2-5; no clear D. The CDR3 has 14 residues. The V end was cut by 0 bases, the J end by 5 bases, with 10 bases between. Looked up from germline, CDR1 is MNHEY and CDR2 is SVGAGI. This chain's CDR3 is CASSYSRWVETQYF. DNA of the CDR3: TGTGCCAGCAGTTACTCGAGATGGGTTGAGACCCAGTACTTC.

V gene TRBV19 combines with J gene TRBJ1-4; D is perhaps TRBD1 (5 bases). Trimming took 6 bases from V and 5 from J, leaving 16 bases between them. There are 15 residues in the CDR3. Germline-derived CDR1 and CDR2 are LNHDA and SQIVND (reference sequence). CDR3 nucleotides: TGTGCCAGTAGCCCCTACCGGGACCTGAATGAAAAACTGTTTTTT. Its protein product is CASSPYRDLNEKLFF.

V and J are TRBV28 and TRBJ2-7; 9 positions match TRBD1. With 6 bases clipped from V and 2 bases from J, the junction kept 2 bases outside the gene matches. From germline, CDR1 is MDHEN and CDR2 SYDVKM. The CDR3 length is 13 residues. The CDR3 loop reads CASSRDRAYEQYF. For the CDR3, the DNA is TGTGCCAGCAGCCGGGACAGGGCCTACGAGCAGTACTTC.

The chain combines TRBV6-6 with TRBJ2-7, with 9 bases identical to TRBD2. In germline, CDR1 is MNHNY, CDR2 SVGAGI (reference sequence). Trimming cost V 3 bases and J 3 bases; bases outside gene matches: 6. The CDR3 spans 15 residues. The CDR3 DNA reads as TGTGCCAGCAGTTATAGCGGGAGAGGGGGCTACGAGCAGTACTTC. This encodes CASSYSGRGGYEQYF.

The rearrangement joins TRBV10-1 to TRBJ1-1, with D tentatively TRBD1 (5 bases). The germline V gene has CDR1 WNHNN and CDR2 SYGVQD (reference sequence). Trimming left V 8 bases short and J 1 base short, with 8 bases between. CDR3 length: 12 residues. The CDR3 loop is CASLTANTEAFF. In DNA form, the CDR3 reads TGCGCCAGCCTGACAGCGAACACTGAAGCTTTCTTT.

The chain couples TRBV5-1 to TRBJ1-4, with D perhaps TRBD1 (6 bases). The CDR3 runs to 15 residues. Germline CDR1 reads SGHRS; CDR2 reads YFSETQ. Trimming shortened V by 4 bases and J by 8 bases, and 18 bases separated the two germline ends. CDR3 amino acids: CASSPRAGQGEKLFF. The CDR3 region has the DNA TGCGCCAGCAGCCCCCGGGCAGGTCAGGGGGAAAAACTGTTTTTT.

The chain joins TRBV30 to TRBJ2-5; TRBD1 agrees at 10 bases. The V and J ends lost 2 bases and 5 bases, in that order; junction bases with no gene match: 11. The germline V gene has CDR1 GTSNPN and CDR2 SVGIG (reference sequence). The CDR3 runs 16 residues. The CDR3 nucleotides read TGTGCCTGGAGTATGGGACAGGGGCCCTATAGGGAGACCCAGTACTTC. Residues: CAWSMGQGPYRETQYF.

About this clone itself: This sample includes further DNA sequences coding for the same CDR3. The chain carries TRBV7-9 and TRBJ1-1; D is unresolved. The V gene's germline CDR1 is SEHNR and CDR2 FQNEAQ (reference sequence). The CDR3 has 13 amino acids. V was cut by 4 bases and J by 1 base, with 7 bases left in between. DNA of the CDR3: TGTGCCAGCAGCTCGACAAGGAACACTGAAGCTTTCTTT. Protein product: CASSSTRNTEAFF.

In this sample, this clone turned up once. V is TRBV21-1 and J is TRBJ1-6; TRBD1, the D gene given by the table, was not confirmed from the DNA. TRBV21-1 is a pseudogene. CDR3 length equals 17 residues. CDR3 region: CASSKCGQITYNSPLHF. The CDR3 coding sequence is TGTGCCAGCAGCAAATGCGGACAGATTACCTATAATTCACCCCTCCACTTT.

The chain has TRBV4-2 and TRBJ2-2; no reliable D call. Per germline, CDR1 LGHNA and CDR2 YNFKEQ. CDR3 length equals 17 residues. V shed 0 bases and J shed 4 bases, with 15 bases lying between them. Here the CDR3 reads CASSQETRVVGTGELFF. The CDR3 DNA follows: TGTGCCAGCAGCCAAGAGACACGGGTCGTCGGCACCGGGGAGCTGTTTTTT.

This chain connects TRBV5-1 to TRBJ1-4, with D maybe TRBD1 (6 bases). CDR3 length: 16 residues. Germline V gives CDR1 SGHRS, CDR2 YFSETQ. Deletions cut 3 bases from V and 0 bases from J, with 12 bases between. The CDR3 region has the DNA TGCGCCAGCAGCTCGACAGGCCCCGCAACTAATGAAAAACTGTTTTTT. It yields the protein CASSSTGPATNEKLFF.

The rearrangement links TRBV28 to TRBJ1-6; 8 bases fit TRBD1. The germline V gene has CDR1 MDHEN and CDR2 SYDVKM. V was pared by 10 bases and J by 4 bases, with 12 bases of the junction left unmatched. The CDR3 runs 16 residues. This chain's CDR3 is CAIQETGAIYNSPLHF. CDR3 in DNA: TGTGCCATCCAGGAGACAGGGGCGATATATAATTCACCCCTCCACTTT. Combining the CDR3 with reference TRBV28 and TRBJ1-6 gives the whole variable domain DVKVTQSSRYLVKRTGEKVFLECVQDMDHENMFWYRQDPGLGLRLIYFSYDVKMKEKGDIPEGYSVSREKKERFSLILESASTNQTSMYLCAIQETGAIYNSPLHFGNGTRLTVT.

Points on this clone: At the DNA level, this CDR3 is encoded by other sequences in the same sample as well. V and J are TRBV11-2 and TRBJ2-3, with no clear D. The V gene's germline CDR1 is SGHAT and CDR2 FQNNGV. With 1 base removed from V and 3 bases from J, the gap between germline ends came to 5 bases. The CDR3 spans 13 residues. CDR3 sequence reads: CASSLGGTDTQYF. The DNA for the CDR3 is TGTGCCAGCAGCTTAGGGGGTACAGATACGCAGTATTTT.